A few counts support the clone carrying this T cell receptor beta chain. Its antigen is unidentified. Using its own MiXCR run on the 5' RACE reads, TCRdb lists one record per CDR3 protein. This sample yields 250,000 or so distinct CDR3 sequences, of which 5.5% to 8.5% are seen a single time; approximately 1% belongs to the top ten. This sample stems from a study of T cells after yellow fever vaccination. Findings and caveats of the study: The bulk population could contribute abundant contaminating clonotypes to FACS-sorted repertoires. It was the secondary response that reached its peak faster, day 5 versus 15, but it was weaker.

CDR1 is SGHTA, CDR2 FQGNSA, per germline. The CDR3 has 14 amino acids. The V and J ends lost 5 bases and 7 bases, in that order; junction bases with no gene match: 5. The sequences come from CD4+ T cells sorted from PBMCs, collected on the day of the yellow fever booster vaccination. The V call is TRBV7-2, the J call TRBJ1-6; 7 bases line up with TRBD1. This receptor was obtained from a young man who received the YFV17D yellow fever vaccine. The CDR3 bases are TGTGCCAGCAGCAACAGGGGAGACAATTCACCCCTCCACTTT. Translation gives CASSNRGDNSPLHF.